Presented here are 28 T cell receptor beta chains from one specimen sequenced in a study of technical replicates of blood from a handful of donors. Clones were read by immunoSEQ multiplex PCR, and TCRdb kept only the in-frame ones, dropping some. The sample consists of 99,000 or so clones, around 95% of them appearing once. The sequenced sample was T cells isolated from PBMCs. These TCRs come from a human donor in good health.

This clone was picked up one time. The rearrangement links TRBV6-4 to TRBJ1-4, with TRBD1 matching 8 bases. CDR1 is MRHNA and CDR2 is SNTAGT in the germline V gene. This CDR3 is built from 14 residues. V lost 6 bases, J lost 7 bases, and 7 bases stayed unmatched. CDR3 nucleotides: TGTGCCAGCAGGATACAGGGGGATTGTGAAAAACTGTTTTTT. This sequence encodes CASRIQGDCEKLFF.

The chain recombines TRBV6-6 with TRBJ2-1; 9 bases match TRBD1. CDR3 length equals 16 residues. Germline V CDR1 and CDR2: MNHNY, SVGAGI (reference sequence). V gave up 2 bases and J gave up 2 bases; unmatched junction bases: 4. CDR3 in DNA: TGTGCCAGCAGTTACGCACAGGGGGCCACCTACAATGAGCAGTTCTTC. This codes for CASSYAQGATYNEQFF.

This clone was recorded once. V is TRBV9 and J is TRBJ2-5; 8 nucleotides align to TRBD1. Trimming took 4 bases from V and 2 from J; bases not matched to a gene: 13. This CDR3 region has 17 residues. Germline values: CDR1 SGDLS, CDR2 YYNGEE. The CDR3 sequence: CASSLRQGRFTQETQYF. Written as DNA, the CDR3 is TGTGCCAGCAGCCTTAGACAGGGGCGCTTTACGCAAGAGACCCAGTACTTC.

The gene calls are TRBV11-3 and TRBJ1-4, with 8 bases identical to TRBD1. J gave up 8 bases and V 5 bases, and 4 bases lay outside the gene matches. This CDR3 region has 13 residues. CDR1 and CDR2 from the germline V gene are SGHNT and YENEEA. In nucleotides, the CDR3 is TGTGCCAGCAGCCTCGGACAGGGAGAAAAACTGTTTTTT. This gives the protein CASSLGQGEKLFF.

The genes are TRBV4-2 and TRBJ1-4; TRBD1 matches at 7 bases. Germline V gives CDR1 LGHNA, CDR2 YNFKEQ. CDR3 size: 15 residues. V dropped 4 bases and J dropped 8; count of bases not matched to a gene: 10. CDR3 DNA sequence: TGTGCCAGCAGCCCCGGGACAGCGGTCCGGGAAAAACTGTTTTTT. Amino acid sequence: CASSPGTAVREKLFF.

The V and J genes are TRBV11-3 and TRBJ2-7; the D gene is possibly TRBD1 (6 bases). The CDR3 consists of 15 residues. The germline V gene encodes CDR1 SGHNT and CDR2 YENEEA. The V gene lost 0 bases and the J gene lost 3 bases, with 12 bases spanning the gap. In DNA form, the CDR3 reads TGTGCCAGCAGCTTAGAGTCTGGGGGCGGCTACGAGCAGTACTTC. Translating it yields CASSLESGGGYEQYF. Full variable domain (missing parts from reference TRBV11-3 and TRBJ2-7): EAGVVQSPRYKIIEKKQPVAFWCNPISGHNTLYWYLQNLGQGPELLIRYENEEAVDDSQLPKDRFSAERLKGVDSTLKIQPAELGDSAVYLCASSLESGGGYEQYFGPGTRLTVT.

V gene TRBV6-5 combines with J gene TRBJ1-1; D ambiguous. Between the trimmed V and J ends, which lost 3 bases and 7 bases, there was a span of 12 bases. The CDR3 totals 13 residues. The V gene's germline CDR1 is MNHEY and CDR2 SVGAGI. The CDR3 sequence is CASSYRRGLEAFF. The CDR3 DNA sequence: TGTGCCAGCAGTTATCGCCGGGGTCTTGAAGCTTTCTTT.

The chain employs TRBV7-9 and TRBJ1-2; D is possibly TRBD1 (5 bases). The V gene's germline CDR1 is SEHNR and CDR2 FQNEAQ (reference sequence). The CDR3 contains 12 residues. V was pared by 5 bases and J by 1 base, with 5 bases between. CDR3 in amino acids: CASSDSNYGYTF. The CDR3 nucleotides read TGTGCCAGCAGCGACAGTAACTATGGCTACACCTTC.

This chain joins TRBV19 and TRBJ2-3; 7 nucleotides agree with TRBD2. This CDR3 is built from 14 residues. V lost 3 bases, J lost 5 bases, and 5 bases stayed unmatched. CDR1 and CDR2 from the germline V gene are LNHDA and SQIVND (reference sequence). The CDR3 loop is CASSIGGSGDTQYF. CDR3 coding DNA: TGTGCCAGTAGTATCGGCGGGAGTGGAGATACGCAGTATTTT. Looking up the rest from reference TRBV19 and TRBJ2-3 gives the full variable domain: DGGITQSPKYLFRKEGQNVTLSCEQNLNHDAMYWYRQDPGQGLRLIYYSQIVNDFQKGDIAEGYSVSREKKESFPLTVTSAQKNPTAFYLCASSIGGSGDTQYFGPGTRLTVL.

The chain uses TRBV4-2 and TRBJ1-1, with TRBD1 matching over 7 bases. From germline, CDR1 is LGHNA and CDR2 YNFKEQ. V was clipped by 1 base and J by 11 bases; unmatched bases: 7. The CDR3 spans 13 residues. The CDR3 region has the DNA TGTGCCAGCAGCCAAGCCGGACAGGTTCGGGCTTTCTTT. Its translation is CASSQAGQVRAFF.

The chain combines TRBV7-9 with TRBJ2-1, with 9 nucleotides matching TRBD2. Trimming at V came to 0 bases and at J to 5 bases, leaving 5 bases not matched to a gene. The CDR3 runs to 16 residues. The germline V gene has CDR1 SEHNR and CDR2 FQNEAQ (reference sequence). The CDR3 spells CASSLAPSGTHNEQFF. As DNA, the CDR3 is TGTGCCAGCAGCTTAGCGCCTAGCGGGACACACAATGAGCAGTTCTTC.

This clone was detected once. CDR3 coding DNA: TGTGCCAGCAGTAAAGGGACTCCCCTCGGTTTGGTGTATGAGACCCAGTACTTC. This sequence encodes CASSKGTPLGLVYETQYF. The chain joins TRBV6-1 to TRBJ2-5, with D possibly being TRBD2 (6 bases). This CDR3 region has 18 residues. V was shortened by 5 bases and J by 5 bases, with 27 bases between the two germline ends. Germline-derived CDR1 and CDR2 are MNHNS and SASEGT.

This sequence joins TRBV7-2 and TRBJ2-7; D remains ambiguous. V was trimmed by 1 base and J by 2 bases, leaving 6 bases between them. CDR1 SGHTA and CDR2 FQGNSA come from the germline V gene. This CDR3 is 13 amino acids long. CDR3 DNA sequence: TGTGCCAGCAGCTTAGTATTTGCCTACGAGCAGTACTTC. Amino acid sequence: CASSLVFAYEQYF.

The chain links TRBV20-1 to TRBJ1-1, with a tentative D call TRBD1 (5 bases). This CDR3 contains 11 residues. Trimming removed 4 bases from V and 10 bases from J, with 13 bases in between. Looked up from germline, CDR1 is DFQATT and CDR2 is SNEGSKA (reference sequence). The CDR3: CSATPGARAFF. The CDR3 nucleotides are TGCAGTGCTACCCCTGGGGCGCGAGCTTTCTTT.

This clone was recorded only once. This chain joins TRBV4-1 and TRBJ2-5; D gene ambiguous. Trimming left V 6 bases short and J 5 bases short, with 13 bases between. The CDR3 is 13 amino acids. The V gene's germline CDR1 is MGHRA and CDR2 YSYEKL. CDR3 DNA: TGCGCCAGCAGTCTGACAAGGTCGGAGACCCAGTACTTC. Encoded protein: CASSLTRSETQYF.

As DNA, the CDR3 is TGTGCCAGCAGGATGACTAGCGGGGGGGCGGGGGATACGCAGTATTTT. Its translation is CASRMTSGGAGDTQYF. The chain links TRBV2 to TRBJ2-3; TRBD2 matches at 14 bases. The V gene's germline CDR1 is SNHLY and CDR2 FYNNEI. The CDR3 length is 16 residues. With 6 bases clipped from V and 6 bases from J, the junction kept 8 bases outside the gene matches.

The chain carries TRBV5-4 and TRBJ2-1, with D possibly matching TRBD2 (5 bases). The V and J ends lost 4 bases and 10 bases respectively, with 15 bases between them. The CDR3 contains 13 residues. Germline V gives CDR1 SGHNT, CDR2 YYREEE (reference sequence). The CDR3 nucleotides read TGTGCCAGCAGCCCCTCAGGACTTGGGGAGCAGTTCTTC. Protein: CASSPSGLGEQFF.

The chain employs TRBV7-9 and TRBJ2-3; a possible D gene is TRBD2 (6 bases). V lost 2 bases to trimming and J lost 3 bases, with 15 bases between them. The germline V gene has CDR1 SEHNR and CDR2 FQNEAQ (reference sequence). The CDR3 length is 16 residues. The CDR3 sequence is CASSLPDGTATDTQYF. CDR3 coding DNA: TGTGCCAGCAGCTTACCCGACGGGACTGCGACAGATACGCAGTATTTT.

The chain links TRBV29-1 to TRBJ1-3; D perhaps matches TRBD1 (6 bases). In germline, CDR1 is SQVTM, CDR2 ANQGSEA. Trimming stripped 3 bases from V and 4 bases from J, with 7 bases between. The CDR3 is 12 residues long. The CDR3, as DNA: TGCAGCGTTGATGGACAGGGAAACACCATATATTTT. Translating gives CSVDGQGNTIYF.

V is TRBV5-6 and J is TRBJ2-5; 8 nucleotides match TRBD2. In germline, CDR1 is SGHDT, CDR2 YYEEEE. After removal of 1 base from V and 2 bases from J, the junction contained 10 bases not matched to a gene. The CDR3 totals 17 residues. The CDR3 DNA is TGTGCCAGCAGCTTGAGGTCTAGCGGGCCGAGGCAAGAGACCCAGTACTTC. Translation gives CASSLRSSGPRQETQYF. The whole variable domain, filled in from reference TRBV5-6 and TRBJ2-5, reads DAGVTQSPTHLIKTRGQQVTLRCSPKSGHDTVSWYQQALGQGPQFIFQYYEEEERQRGNFPDRFSGHQFPNYSSELNVNALLLGDSALYLCASSLRSSGPRQETQYFGPGTRLLVL.

The V gene is TRBV11-2, the J gene TRBJ1-5; D gene ambiguous. Deletions cut 0 bases from V and 5 bases from J, with 5 bases between. This CDR3 has 13 residues. Germline-derived CDR1 and CDR2 are SGHAT and FQNNGV. The CDR3 sequence is CASSLDRDQPQHF. The CDR3, as DNA: TGTGCCAGCAGCTTAGATAGAGATCAGCCCCAGCATTTT.

This clone has just one count. The rearrangement links TRBV28 to TRBJ2-7, with TRBD1 matching 7 bases. From germline, CDR1 is MDHEN and CDR2 SYDVKM. The V segment lost 8 bases and the J segment 4 bases; nucleotides outside the gene matches: 5. The CDR3 is 12 residues long. The DNA for the CDR3 is TGTGCCAGCCGGGCAGGGGGTTACGAGCAGTACTTC. Translating gives CASRAGGYEQYF.

The chain couples TRBV7-9 to TRBJ1-2, with 9 bases that match TRBD1. CDR3 length: 17 residues. The germline V gene encodes CDR1 SEHNR and CDR2 FQNEAQ (reference sequence). V shed 5 bases and J 8 bases; nucleotides not matched to a gene: 18. The CDR3: CASSPWDPGQGSRGYTF. In nucleotides, the CDR3 is TGTGCCAGCAGCCCCTGGGATCCGGGACAGGGATCCCGAGGCTACACCTTC. Full variable domain (outside the CDR3, taken from reference TRBV7-9 and TRBJ1-2): DTGVSQNPRHKITKRGQNVTFRCDPISEHNRLYWYRQTLGQGPEFLTYFQNEAQLEKSRLLSDRFSAERPKGSFSTLEIQRTEQGDSAMYLCASSPWDPGQGSRGYTFGSGTRLTVV.

The chain has TRBV29-1 and TRBJ2-3; the D is unclear. Germline V CDR1 and CDR2: SQVTM, ANQGSEA. With 3 bases removed from V and 2 bases from J, the gap between germline ends came to 9 bases. This CDR3 has 13 residues. The CDR3 nucleotides are TGCAGCGTTGAGCAAGGAGACACAGATACGCAGTATTTT. It translates to CSVEQGDTDTQYF.

J is TRBJ2-7 and V is TRBV18, with 8 bases that match TRBD1. This CDR3 spans 16 amino acids. Trimming took 0 bases from V and 4 from J; bases not matched to a gene: 8. Germline values: CDR1 KGHSH, CDR2 LQKENI. CDR3 loop: CASSPPPGQGVYEQYF. Here the CDR3 DNA reads TGTGCCAGCTCACCACCGCCTGGACAGGGAGTATACGAGCAGTACTTC.

This rearrangement joins TRBV9 to TRBJ2-5; a weak D match, TRBD2 (5 bases). V was pared by 3 bases and J by 0 bases, with 6 bases between. This CDR3 has 13 residues. Germline CDR1 reads SGDLS; CDR2 reads YYNGEE. CDR3 bases: TGTGCCAGCAGCGAGCGGAACCAAGAGACCCAGTACTTC. This encodes CASSERNQETQYF.

The rearrangement uses TRBV4-1 and TRBJ2-6; D is possibly TRBD1 (5 bases). V lost 6 bases, J lost 0 bases, and 15 bases lay in between. CDR3 length: 17 amino acids. Germline CDR1 MGHRA, CDR2 YSYEKL. The CDR3 DNA sequence: TGCGCCAGCAGAGAAAACAGGAAGAGCTCTGGGGCCAACGTCCTGACTTTC. Translating it yields CASRENRKSSGANVLTF.

This clone is a singleton in its sample. This chain joins TRBV5-8 and TRBJ2-5; a weak D match, TRBD2 (5 bases). In germline, CDR1 is SGHTS, CDR2 YDEGEE. The CDR3 loop spans 14 amino acids. V was pared by 5 bases and J by 2 bases, with 13 bases between. The CDR3 DNA reads as TGTGCCAGCAGACTTCGGGGTTTTCAAGAGACCCAGTACTTC. Its translation is CASRLRGFQETQYF.